This T cell receptor (beta chain) was sequenced for a study of T cell changes during pregnancy in multiple sclerosis. Assay: immunoSEQ multiplex PCR; the TCRdb copy retains only in-frame clones and omits some. The sample carries about 49,000 clones, over 90% recorded once. V was pared by 9 bases and J by 6 bases, with 10 bases of the junction left unmatched. This CDR3 contains 15 residues. Germline V gene sequence: CDR1 LNHDA, CDR2 SQIVND (reference sequence). The specimen comprised peripheral blood, sampled after pregnancy. This TCR was recovered from a female donor with multiple sclerosis, enrolled in a pregnancy study. The V call is TRBV19, the J call TRBJ2-3; 12 nucleotides agree with TRBD1. DNA for the CDR3: TGTGCCAGCTCGCGAGGGACAGGGGGCGTCGATACGCAGTATTTT. Its translation is CASSRGTGGVDTQYF.